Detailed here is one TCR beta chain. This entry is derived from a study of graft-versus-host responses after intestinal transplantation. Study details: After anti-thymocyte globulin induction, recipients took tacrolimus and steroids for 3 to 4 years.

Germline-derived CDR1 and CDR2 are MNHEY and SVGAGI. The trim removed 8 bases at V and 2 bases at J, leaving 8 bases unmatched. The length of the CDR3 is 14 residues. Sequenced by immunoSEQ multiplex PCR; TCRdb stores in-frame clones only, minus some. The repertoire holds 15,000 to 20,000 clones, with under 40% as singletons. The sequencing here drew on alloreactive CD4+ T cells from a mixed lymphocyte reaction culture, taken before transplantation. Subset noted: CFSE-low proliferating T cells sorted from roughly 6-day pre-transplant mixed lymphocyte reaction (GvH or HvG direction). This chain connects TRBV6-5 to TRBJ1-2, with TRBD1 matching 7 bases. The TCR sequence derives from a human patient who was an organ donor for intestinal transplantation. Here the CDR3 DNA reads TGTGCCAGCCGAGAACCGGGACAGAACTATGGCTACACCTTC. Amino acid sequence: CASREPGQNYGYTF.